This T cell receptor beta chain was obtained from a study of blood T cell repertoires in COVID-19. Background on the study: Acute-phase and convalescent COVID-19 samples originated in the United States, Italy and Spain. Sample material is recorded as cDNA or gDNA derived from T cells, B-cell-depleted T cells, or PBMCs.

This CDR3 has 13 amino acids. Germline CDR1 reads SGHDN; CDR2 reads FVKESK. V was clipped by 7 bases and J by 10 bases, with 14 bases between them. Original methodology: Estimated nucleated cell counts came from reference gene primer amplification. TCRdb's copy holds only in-frame clones and misses some; the assay was immunoSEQ multiplex PCR. The V and J calls and clone size were taken over from that table, and D and trimming were inferred from the DNA. The sample has roughly 90,000 clones, 85% to 90% seen once. The receptor comes from a human donor with active COVID-19. The donor label of this sample is uncertain. The chain has TRBV14 and TRBJ1-6; no firm D call. The material sequenced was peripheral blood. The CDR3 reads CASNSHGLSPLHF. As DNA, the CDR3 is TGTGCCAGCAATTCCCATGGGCTCTCACCCCTCCACTTT.